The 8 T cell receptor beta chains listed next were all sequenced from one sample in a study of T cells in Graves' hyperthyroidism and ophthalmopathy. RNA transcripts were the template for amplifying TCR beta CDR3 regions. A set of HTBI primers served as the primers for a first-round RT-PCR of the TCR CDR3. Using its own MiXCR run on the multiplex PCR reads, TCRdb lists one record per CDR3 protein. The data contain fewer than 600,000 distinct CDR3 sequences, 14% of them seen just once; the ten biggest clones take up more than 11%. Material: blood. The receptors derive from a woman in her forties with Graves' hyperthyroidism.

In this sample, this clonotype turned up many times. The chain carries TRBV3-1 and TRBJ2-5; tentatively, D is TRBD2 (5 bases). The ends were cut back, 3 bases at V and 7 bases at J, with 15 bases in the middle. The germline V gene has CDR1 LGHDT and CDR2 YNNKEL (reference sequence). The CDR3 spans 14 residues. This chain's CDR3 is CASSHGSYDATQYF. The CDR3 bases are TGTGCCAGCAGCCATGGGAGTTATGACGCGACCCAGTACTTC.

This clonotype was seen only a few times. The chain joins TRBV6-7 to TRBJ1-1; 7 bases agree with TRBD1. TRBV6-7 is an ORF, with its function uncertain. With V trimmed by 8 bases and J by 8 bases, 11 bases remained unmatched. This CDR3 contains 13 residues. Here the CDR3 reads CASPRTGPSEAFF. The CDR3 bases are TGTGCCAGCCCTAGGACAGGACCCTCCGAAGCTTTCTTT.

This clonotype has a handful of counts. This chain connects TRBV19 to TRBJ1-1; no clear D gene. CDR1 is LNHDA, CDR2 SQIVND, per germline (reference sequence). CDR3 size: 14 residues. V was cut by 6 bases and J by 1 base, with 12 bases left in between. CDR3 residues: CASRGPAGNTEAFF. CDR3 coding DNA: TGTGCCAGTAGAGGGCCCGCCGGGAACACTGAAGCTTTCTTT.

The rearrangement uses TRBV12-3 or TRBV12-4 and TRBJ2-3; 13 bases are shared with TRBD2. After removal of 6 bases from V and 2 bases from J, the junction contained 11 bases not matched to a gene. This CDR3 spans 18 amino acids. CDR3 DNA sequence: TGTGCCAGCAGCTCCGGGACTAGCGGGGTCCTTTCCACAGATACGCAGTATTTT. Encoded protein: CASSSGTSGVLSTDTQYF.

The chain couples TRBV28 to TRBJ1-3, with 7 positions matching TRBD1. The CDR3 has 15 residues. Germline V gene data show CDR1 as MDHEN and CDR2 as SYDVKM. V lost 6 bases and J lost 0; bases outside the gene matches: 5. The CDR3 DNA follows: TGTGCCAGCAGATACAGGGGCCCCTCTGGAAACACCATATATTTT. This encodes CASRYRGPSGNTIYF.

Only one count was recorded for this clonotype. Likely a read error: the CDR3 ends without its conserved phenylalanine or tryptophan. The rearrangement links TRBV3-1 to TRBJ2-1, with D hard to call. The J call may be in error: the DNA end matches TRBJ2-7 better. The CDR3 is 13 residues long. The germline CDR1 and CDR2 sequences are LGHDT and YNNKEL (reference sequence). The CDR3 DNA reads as TGTGCCAGCAGCCAAGACCTGGAGTATGAGCAGTACCTC. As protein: CASSQDLEYEQYL.

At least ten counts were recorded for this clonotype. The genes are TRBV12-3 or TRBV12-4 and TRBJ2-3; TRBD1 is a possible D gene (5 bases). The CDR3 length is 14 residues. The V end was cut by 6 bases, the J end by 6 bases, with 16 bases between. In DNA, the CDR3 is TGTGCCAGCAGAATAGGGGTGCTTTCCGATACGCAGTATTTT. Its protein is CASRIGVLSDTQYF.

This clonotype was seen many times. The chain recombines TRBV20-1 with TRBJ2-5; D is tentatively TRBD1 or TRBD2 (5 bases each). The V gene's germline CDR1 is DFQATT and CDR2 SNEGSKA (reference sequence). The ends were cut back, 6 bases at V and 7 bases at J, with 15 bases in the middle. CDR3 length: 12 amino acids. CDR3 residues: CSATGAPGTQYF. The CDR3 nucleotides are TGCAGTGCCACCGGGGCCCCCGGGACCCAGTACTTC.